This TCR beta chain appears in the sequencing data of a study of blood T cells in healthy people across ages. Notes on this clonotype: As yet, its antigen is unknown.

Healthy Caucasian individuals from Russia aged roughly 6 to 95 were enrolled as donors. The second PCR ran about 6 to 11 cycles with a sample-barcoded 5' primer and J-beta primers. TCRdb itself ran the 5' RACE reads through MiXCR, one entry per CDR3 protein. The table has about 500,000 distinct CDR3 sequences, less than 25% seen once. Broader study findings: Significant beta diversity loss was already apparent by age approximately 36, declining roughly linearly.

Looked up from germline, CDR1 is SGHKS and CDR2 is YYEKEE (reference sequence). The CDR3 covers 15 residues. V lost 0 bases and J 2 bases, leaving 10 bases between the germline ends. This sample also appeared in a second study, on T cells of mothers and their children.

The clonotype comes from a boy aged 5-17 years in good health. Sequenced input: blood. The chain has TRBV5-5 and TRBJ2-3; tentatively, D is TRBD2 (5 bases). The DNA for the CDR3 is TGTGCCAGCAGCTTGGGAGGACTCGTCACAGATACGCAGTATTTT. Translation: CASSLGGLVTDTQYF.